These 30 T cell receptor beta chains share one sample of origin, sequenced in a study of shared clonotypes between healthy human individuals. TCRdb's copy holds only in-frame clones and misses some; the assay was immunoSEQ multiplex PCR. There are 2 million to 2.5 million clones in the sample; 90% to 95% occur only once, and roughly 0.36% lies in the top ten. The sequencing input was naive CD4+ T cells from PBMCs. The subset here: CD45RA+ positively selected. The source of these receptors is a young man in good health. Some clones in this sample may be carry-over from other donors' samples.

CDR3 protein: CASSWGEGSGYEQYF. The CDR3 coding sequence is TGCGCCAGCAGCTGGGGGGAGGGGAGCGGCTACGAGCAGTACTTC. The rearrangement joins TRBV5-1 to TRBJ2-7; 7 nucleotides agree with TRBD2. CDR3 length equals 15 residues. V lost 3 bases to trimming and J lost 3 bases; unmatched junction nucleotides: 9. Germline CDR1 SGHRS, CDR2 YFSETQ.

Only a few counts were recorded for this clone. This sequence joins TRBV19 and TRBJ1-2, with 8 bases identical to TRBD1. Losses at the gene ends were 3 bases for V and 8 bases for J; bases not matched to a gene: 5. CDR3 length: 13 amino acids. CDR1 is LNHDA and CDR2 is SQIVND in the germline V gene (reference sequence). The CDR3 region is CASSITGQGGYTF. The CDR3 nucleotides read TGTGCCAGTAGTATCACCGGACAGGGCGGCTACACCTTC.

This sequence joins TRBV7-9 and TRBJ2-7, with D possibly matching TRBD2 (6 bases). V was shortened by 3 bases and J by 5 bases, with 17 bases between the two germline ends. Germline V CDR1 and CDR2: SEHNR, FQNEAQ (reference sequence). There are 15 residues in the CDR3. CDR3 in DNA: TGTGCCAGCAGCTTCCCTCGGAGGGGCGGGGACGAGCAGTACTTC. Translating gives CASSFPRRGGDEQYF.

The genes are TRBV6-6 and TRBJ2-5, with TRBD2 as a possible D gene (5 bases). In germline, CDR1 is MNHNY, CDR2 SVGAGI (reference sequence). The CDR3 spans 13 residues. V was clipped by 2 bases and J by 3 bases, with 7 bases between them. The CDR3 protein is CASSYGSEETQYF. Written as DNA, the CDR3 is TGTGCCAGCAGTTACGGTAGCGAAGAGACCCAGTACTTC.

The V gene is TRBV7-9, the J gene TRBJ2-5, with D unclear. The CDR3 contains 14 residues. Trimming cost V 5 bases and J 3 bases, with 13 bases left between them. Per germline, CDR1 SEHNR and CDR2 FQNEAQ (reference sequence). The CDR3 here is CASSPQNGEETQYF. The CDR3 nucleotides are TGTGCCAGCAGCCCACAAAATGGAGAAGAGACCCAGTACTTC.

This rearrangement joins TRBV28 to TRBJ1-5; D is unclear. The V end lost 3 bases, the J end lost 4 bases, and 10 bases lay between the germline ends. The CDR3 runs 14 residues. CDR1 and CDR2 (germline): MDHEN, SYDVKM. CDR3 nucleotide sequence: TGTGCCAGCAGTTTCCCCACGTGGAATCAGCCCCAGCATTTT. This translates into CASSFPTWNQPQHF.

V is TRBV5-1 and J is TRBJ1-2; 8 nucleotides agree with TRBD1. The length of the CDR3 is 15 residues. The V gene's germline CDR1 is SGHRS and CDR2 YFSETQ. The V and J ends lost 3 bases and 2 bases, in that order; junction bases with no gene match: 6. As DNA, the CDR3 is TGCGCCAGCAGCTCAGGACAGGGCGAAAACTATGGCTACACCTTC. Translating it yields CASSSGQGENYGYTF. Full variable domain (remainder filled in from reference TRBV5-1 and TRBJ1-2): KAGVTQTPRYLIKTRGQQVTLSCSPISGHRSVSWYQQTPGQGLQFLFEYFSETQRNKGNFPGRFSGRQFSNSRSEMNVSTLELGDSALYLCASSSGQGENYGYTFGSGTRLTVV.

J is TRBJ1-2 and V is TRBV18; tentatively, D is TRBD1 (5 bases). The CDR3 sequence is 14 residues long. The ends were cut back, 0 bases at V and 4 bases at J, with 9 bases in the middle. Germline loops: CDR1 KGHSH, CDR2 LQKENI. CDR3 sequence (DNA): TGTGCCAGCTCACCACCGGTCGGGACCTATGGCTACACCTTC. It codes for CASSPPVGTYGYTF.

This clone was counted a few times. This specimen includes other DNA sequences encoding the same CDR3. The gene calls are TRBV27 and TRBJ2-3; D unresolved. The CDR3 covers 12 residues. Looked up from germline, CDR1 is MNHEY and CDR2 is SMNVEV (reference sequence). Trimming left V 3 bases short and J 5 bases short, with 6 bases between. The CDR3 reads CASSFLGDTQYF. CDR3 bases: TGTGCCAGCAGTTTCCTCGGAGATACGCAGTATTTT.

In its sample, this clone was seen a few times. The chain recombines TRBV28 with TRBJ1-5; 11 nucleotides agree with TRBD1. Germline V gene sequence: CDR1 MDHEN, CDR2 SYDVKM. The junction had 11 bases not matched to a gene; V was cut back by 9 bases and J by 4 bases. This CDR3 is 16 amino acids long. CDR3 residues: CASHRRGTGGNQPQHF. The CDR3 DNA is TGTGCCAGTCACCGGCGGGGGACAGGGGGTAATCAGCCCCAGCATTTT.

This clone was observed once. The chain couples TRBV28 to TRBJ1-2; D is unresolved. V dropped 7 bases and J dropped 2 bases, with 17 bases sitting between them. Germline V gene data show CDR1 as MDHEN and CDR2 as SYDVKM. CDR3 size: 15 residues. The CDR3 is CASTGTSEVNYGYTF. The DNA for the CDR3 is TGTGCCAGCACCGGCACTTCGGAGGTGAACTATGGCTACACCTTC.

The chain recombines TRBV6-4 with TRBJ2-7; no firm D call. CDR1 MRHNA and CDR2 SNTAGT come from the germline V gene. Trimming pared 6 bases from V and 4 bases from J, leaving 25 bases between. The CDR3 extends over 17 amino acids. This chain's CDR3 is CASSRCERLRSGYEQYF. CDR3 DNA: TGTGCCAGCAGCCGCTGTGAGAGACTCCGATCCGGGTACGAGCAGTACTTC.

The J gene is TRBJ2-3, the V gene TRBV18; the D gene is possibly TRBD2 (6 bases). The V end was cut by 3 bases, the J end by 6 bases, with 16 bases between. The CDR3 totals 15 residues. Germline V lookup: CDR1 KGHSH, CDR2 LQKENI. The CDR3 spells CASSPDRQGTDTQYF. CDR3 coding DNA: TGTGCCAGCTCACCGGATCGACAAGGGACTGATACGCAGTATTTT. Looking up the rest from reference TRBV18 and TRBJ2-3 gives the full variable domain: NAGVMQNPRHLVRRRGQEARLRCSPMKGHSHVYWYRQLPEEGLKFMVYLQKENIIDESGMPKERFSAEFPKEGPSILRIQQVVRGDSAAYFCASSPDRQGTDTQYFGPGTRLTVL.

This clone was counted between two and nine times. This chain joins TRBV5-1 and TRBJ1-1; 9 bases are a match to TRBD1. The ends lost 2 bases at V and 4 bases at J; junction bases unmatched: 6. Looked up from germline, CDR1 is SGHRS and CDR2 is YFSETQ. The CDR3 contains 15 residues. This CDR3 reads CASSFTGGLATEAFF. CDR3 nucleotide sequence: TGCGCCAGCAGCTTTACAGGGGGCTTGGCCACTGAAGCTTTCTTT.

The chain links TRBV7-8 to TRBJ1-2, with D possibly TRBD1 on 5 matching bases. Germline V CDR1 and CDR2: SGHVS, FQNEAQ. The CDR3 extends over 17 amino acids. Between the trimmed V and J ends, which lost 3 bases and 4 bases, there was a span of 21 bases. CDR3 residues: CASSFFTGARGSYGYTF. The CDR3 region has the DNA TGTGCCAGCAGCTTTTTCACAGGTGCTCGGGGATCCTATGGCTACACCTTC.

This chain links TRBV29-1 with TRBJ2-3; D might be TRBD2 (6 bases). Per the germline V gene, CDR1 is SQVTM and CDR2 is ANQGSEA. This CDR3 is 13 amino acids long. V was trimmed by 7 bases and J by 1 base, leaving 12 bases between them. CDR3 residues: CSARERGTDTQYF. The CDR3 bases are TGCAGCGCTCGGGAGAGGGGCACAGATACGCAGTATTTT.

In its sample, this clone was seen once. The DNA for the CDR3 is TGCAGCGTTGAAGATCGGACAGGGGGGCCAGATACGCAGTATTTT. Its protein product is CSVEDRTGGPDTQYF. The rearrangement joins TRBV29-1 to TRBJ2-3; 10 bases line up with TRBD1. Trimming removed 0 bases from V and 4 bases from J; junction bases left unmatched: 4. Germline assignment: CDR1 SQVTM and CDR2 ANQGSEA. The CDR3 extends over 15 amino acids.

The genes are TRBV11-1 and TRBJ2-5; possibly TRBD1 for D (5 bases). CDR3 length: 13 residues. V was cut by 5 bases and J by 7 bases, with 14 bases left in between. CDR1 and CDR2 (germline): SGHAT, FQDESV (reference sequence). CDR3 residues: CASSPVTGGTQYF. Here the CDR3 DNA reads TGTGCCAGCAGCCCGGTCACAGGCGGGACCCAGTACTTC.

Notes on this clone: This specimen includes other DNA sequences encoding the same CDR3. V is TRBV19 and J is TRBJ1-5; 9 bases are a match to TRBD1. The CDR3 is 14 residues long. V dropped 7 bases and J dropped 4; count of bases not matched to a gene: 5. CDR1 is LNHDA, CDR2 SQIVND, per germline (reference sequence). The CDR3 loop reads CASTPGQGNQPQHF. In DNA, the CDR3 is TGTGCCAGTACCCCGGGACAGGGAAATCAGCCCCAGCATTTT.

The chain links TRBV2 to TRBJ1-2; the match to TRBD1 covers 9 bases. With 6 bases clipped from V and 8 bases from J, the junction kept 10 bases outside the gene matches. From germline, CDR1 is SNHLY and CDR2 FYNNEI. The length of the CDR3 is 14 residues. CDR3 residues: CASSPQGASVGYTF. The CDR3 DNA follows: TGTGCCAGCAGCCCACAGGGGGCGAGCGTAGGCTACACCTTC.

On this clone itself: This same CDR3 is encoded by further DNA sequences in the sample. The J gene is TRBJ2-5, the V gene TRBV5-1; D may correspond to TRBD1 or TRBD2 (5 bases each). CDR1 is SGHRS, CDR2 YFSETQ, per germline. V was clipped by 0 bases and J by 5 bases, with 14 bases between them. This CDR3 contains 15 residues. CDR3 sequence: CASSLAGTPGETQYF. The CDR3 DNA is TGCGCCAGCAGCTTGGCAGGGACCCCAGGGGAGACCCAGTACTTC.

J is TRBJ2-1 and V is TRBV11-2; a possible D gene is TRBD2 (6 bases). V lost 4 bases and J lost 9, with 19 bases in between. The CDR3 totals 15 residues. Per the germline V gene, CDR1 is SGHAT and CDR2 is FQNNGV. Written as DNA, the CDR3 is TGTGCCAGCAGCTCCCCAGTACTAGCTACAGGTGAGCAGTTCTTC. Its translation is CASSSPVLATGEQFF. Looking up the rest from reference TRBV11-2 and TRBJ2-1 gives the full variable domain: EAGVAQSPRYKIIEKRQSVAFWCNPISGHATLYWYQQILGQGPKLLIQFQNNGVVDDSQLPKDRFSAERLKGVDSTLKIQPAKLEDSAVYLCASSSPVLATGEQFFGPGTRLTVL.

As DNA, the CDR3 is TGTGCCAGCAGTTTGCGCCACGTTACGAACACCGGGGAGCTGTTTTTT. As protein: CASSLRHVTNTGELFF. V is TRBV28 and J is TRBJ2-2; no clear D. This CDR3 has 16 amino acids. In germline, CDR1 is MDHEN, CDR2 SYDVKM. The V gene lost 3 bases and the J gene lost 0 bases, with 11 bases spanning the gap.

The gene calls are TRBV30 and TRBJ2-7; TRBD2 might be the D (5 bases). Germline CDR1 is GTSNPN and CDR2 is SVGIG (reference sequence). Trimming cost V 5 bases and J 7 bases, with 15 bases left between them. The CDR3 runs 12 residues. The CDR3 sequence: CAWGDGRAEQYF. CDR3 sequence (DNA): TGTGCCTGGGGAGACGGGCGGGCAGAGCAGTACTTC.

The chain links TRBV7-8 to TRBJ2-2, with TRBD1 matching over 8 bases. From germline, CDR1 is SGHVS and CDR2 FQNEAQ. The trim removed 1 base at V and 3 bases at J, leaving 7 bases unmatched. The CDR3 is made up of 17 amino acids. The CDR3 region has the DNA TGTGCCAGCAGCTTAGGGGGCAGGGGGCCCTACACCGGGGAGCTGTTTTTT. Its translation: CASSLGGRGPYTGELFF.

V usage is TRBV10-3 and J usage is TRBJ2-4; 7 positions match TRBD2. In germline, CDR1 is ENHRY, CDR2 SYGVKD. This CDR3 is 15 amino acids long. CDR3 loop: CSSGYGGAGTNIQYF. Here the CDR3 DNA reads TGTAGCTCGGGGTATGGAGGAGCGGGAACAAACATTCAGTACTTC.

This clone has only a few counts. V and J are TRBV7-9 and TRBJ1-1; D gene ambiguous. The CDR3 is 11 amino acids. Per the germline V gene, CDR1 is SEHNR and CDR2 is FQNEAQ (reference sequence). V lost 2 bases, J lost 10 bases, and 8 bases lay in between. As DNA, the CDR3 is TGTGCCAGCAGCTTACTCTTCGGAGCTTTCTTT. Amino acids: CASSLLFGAFF.

The chain is built from TRBV5-4 and TRBJ2-1, with 9 bases matching TRBD2. The germline V gene has CDR1 SGHNT and CDR2 YYREEE (reference sequence). The CDR3 extends over 15 amino acids. The junction had 8 bases not matched to a gene; V was cut back by 4 bases and J by 6 bases. The CDR3 spells CASSLGTSRPNEQFF. CDR3 DNA: TGTGCCAGCAGCCTCGGGACTAGCCGTCCCAATGAGCAGTTCTTC.

This clone showed up just a few times. The chain links TRBV19 to TRBJ1-1, with 8 positions matching TRBD1. V lost 5 bases, J lost 7 bases, and 12 bases stayed unmatched. In germline, CDR1 is LNHDA, CDR2 SQIVND (reference sequence). The CDR3 has 15 amino acids. The CDR3 nucleotides read TGTGCCAGTAGTGTCGACACAGGGGGAAACTTTGAAGCTTTCTTT. This gives the protein CASSVDTGGNFEAFF.

This clone was observed once. The V call is TRBV28, the J call TRBJ1-5, with a weak D call TRBD1 (6 bases). The CDR3 extends over 15 amino acids. The V gene's germline CDR1 is MDHEN and CDR2 SYDVKM. V lost 6 bases to trimming and J lost 2 bases, with 14 bases between them. The CDR3 protein is CASSTLGGGNQPQHF. For the CDR3, the DNA is TGTGCCAGCAGCACACTAGGGGGAGGCAATCAGCCCCAGCATTTT.